Listed here are 5 T cell receptor beta chains from one sample, sequenced in a study of cytomegalovirus exposure and HLA in healthy donors. TCRdb keeps only in-frame clones here, not all; method: immunoSEQ multiplex PCR. The sample carries fewer than 100,000 clones, approximately 91% recorded once. The sequencing sample was made of PBMCs. These receptors were taken from a man in his thirties or forties in good health and CMV-seronegative.

This chain uses TRBV29-1 with TRBJ2-1; no clear D gene. This CDR3 contains 13 residues. In germline, CDR1 is SQVTM, CDR2 ANQGSEA. Trimming took off 7 bases at V and 0 bases at J, with 10 bases between the two ends. Written as DNA, the CDR3 is TGCAGCGCGAAGGCGGCCTCCTACAATGAGCAGTTCTTC. The encoded protein is CSAKAASYNEQFF.

The CDR3 protein is CASSLGTGGSPYNEQFF. The CDR3 bases are TGTGCCAGCAGCTTAGGTACAGGGGGCAGCCCCTACAATGAGCAGTTCTTC. The rearrangement joins TRBV11-3 to TRBJ2-1; 9 positions agree with TRBD1. This CDR3 comprises 17 residues. The germline V gene has CDR1 SGHNT and CDR2 YENEEA. The trim removed 1 base at V and 2 bases at J, leaving 6 bases unmatched.

J is TRBJ2-7 and V is TRBV4-2, with TRBD2 matching over 8 bases. CDR1 is LGHNA and CDR2 is YNFKEQ in the germline V gene. The CDR3 consists of 15 residues. V lost 2 bases to trimming and J lost 7 bases; unmatched junction nucleotides: 10. CDR3 nucleotide sequence: TGTGCCAGCAGCCAAACGGGAGGGCCTTCGGAAGAGCAGTACTTC. Translation gives CASSQTGGPSEEQYF.

The chain links TRBV10-1 to TRBJ1-1; D gene uncertain. This CDR3 spans 13 amino acids. The ends were cut back, 3 bases at V and 2 bases at J, with 7 bases in the middle. CDR1 and CDR2 (germline): WNHNN, SYGVQD (reference sequence). CDR3 protein: CASSDIRNTEAFF. The DNA for the CDR3 is TGCGCCAGCAGTGATATTAGAAACACTGAAGCTTTCTTT.

The chain carries TRBV6-5 and TRBJ2-7; maybe TRBD1 (5 bases). The germline V gene has CDR1 MNHEY and CDR2 SVGAGI. The V end lost 0 bases, the J end lost 5 bases, and 14 bases lay between the germline ends. This CDR3 has 15 amino acids. The CDR3 DNA reads TGTGCCAGCAGTTACTCGAGGACATCGGTCGACGAGCAGTACTTC. Amino acid sequence: CASSYSRTSVDEQYF.